Presented here are 12 T cell receptor beta chains from one specimen sequenced in a study of blood T cell repertoires in COVID-19. Here immunoSEQ multiplex PCR was the method, and the copy in TCRdb shows in-frame clones only, minus some. The sample records some 200,000 clones, approximately 87% being singletons. Sequencing used peripheral blood. These receptors were obtained from a woman between 65 and 79 years old with acute or convalescent COVID-19.

V gene TRBV11-2 combines with J gene TRBJ2-5; 7 nucleotides agree with TRBD1. This CDR3 has 13 residues. CDR1 is SGHAT, CDR2 FQNNGV, per germline. J gave up 7 bases and V 6 bases, and 8 bases lay outside the gene matches. CDR3 region: CASRWGQLVTQYF. The CDR3 DNA follows: TGTGCCAGCAGGTGGGGACAGCTTGTGACCCAGTACTTC.

The chain joins TRBV10-2 to TRBJ1-3; tentative D call: TRBD1 (5 bases). Germline assignment: CDR1 WSHSY and CDR2 SAAADI. V lost 0 bases, J lost 3 bases, and 9 bases lay in between. The CDR3 spans 15 residues. The CDR3: CASSESGGLGNTIYF. CDR3 nucleotide sequence: TGCGCCAGCAGTGAGTCGGGGGGACTTGGAAACACCATATATTTT.

The chain joins TRBV2 to TRBJ2-7, with 8 bases identical to TRBD1. CDR1 SNHLY and CDR2 FYNNEI come from the germline V gene. The CDR3 runs to 12 residues. The junction had 6 bases not matched to a gene; V was cut back by 8 bases and J by 6 bases. CDR3 amino acids: CASARTGREQYF. CDR3 bases: TGTGCCAGCGCCCGGACAGGGCGCGAGCAGTACTTC.

This rearrangement joins TRBV24-1 to TRBJ1-1, with a tentative D call TRBD1 (5 bases). V shed 4 bases and J shed 3 bases, with 11 bases lying between them. The CDR3 is 14 amino acids. The germline V gene encodes CDR1 KGHDR and CDR2 SFDVKD. The CDR3 spells CATSDRGGDTEAFF. DNA for the CDR3: TGTGCCACCAGTGACCGTGGGGGGGACACTGAAGCTTTCTTT.

The chain links TRBV15 to TRBJ1-5, with D maybe TRBD1 (6 bases). This CDR3 has 17 amino acids. The germline V gene has CDR1 LNHNV and CDR2 YYDKDF (reference sequence). V was trimmed by 5 bases and J by 0 bases, leaving 17 bases between them. CDR3 sequence: CATSLPLQGLSNQPQHF. The CDR3 nucleotides read TGTGCCACCAGCCTCCCCCTCCAGGGGCTTAGCAATCAGCCCCAGCATTTT.

The chain recombines TRBV11-2 with TRBJ2-7; TRBD2 matches 13 bases. There are 17 residues in the CDR3. Per the germline V gene, CDR1 is SGHAT and CDR2 is FQNNGV. J gave up 0 bases and V 6 bases, and 8 bases lay outside the gene matches. CDR3: CASSWQGTSGISYEQYF. Written as DNA, the CDR3 is TGTGCCAGCAGTTGGCAGGGGACTAGCGGGATCTCCTACGAGCAGTACTTC.

The V gene is TRBV2, the J gene TRBJ2-1; 8 positions agree with TRBD1. CDR3 length equals 17 residues. Per germline, CDR1 SNHLY and CDR2 FYNNEI. J gave up 2 bases and V 6 bases, and 12 bases lay outside the gene matches. For the CDR3, the DNA is TGTGCCAGCAGACAATTGACCGGGACAGGCCCCTACAATGAGCAGTTCTTC. This codes for CASRQLTGTGPYNEQFF.

The V call is TRBV19, the J call TRBJ1-2, with D possibly being TRBD1 (5 bases). CDR1 and CDR2 (germline): LNHDA, SQIVND (reference sequence). The V and J ends lost 2 bases and 5 bases respectively, with 18 bases between them. This CDR3 has 16 amino acids. The CDR3 loop reads CASSIKGQEYKYGYTF. In nucleotides, the CDR3 is TGTGCCAGTAGTATAAAGGGGCAGGAATATAAATATGGCTACACCTTC.

This clone was detected only once. The J gene is TRBJ1-1, the V gene TRBV28; TRBD1 matches 9 bases. Germline loops: CDR1 MDHEN, CDR2 SYDVKM. The CDR3 is 12 amino acids. The V and J ends lost 5 bases and 5 bases, in that order; junction bases with no gene match: 0. This CDR3 is CASSDRGTEAFF. CDR3 sequence (DNA): TGTGCCAGCAGTGACAGGGGGACTGAAGCTTTCTTT.

This rearrangement joins TRBV5-1 to TRBJ1-6; D not resolved. There are 15 residues in the CDR3. V was cut by 1 base and J by 7 bases, with 12 bases left in between. Germline V gene sequence: CDR1 SGHRS, CDR2 YFSETQ. CDR3 amino acids: CASSLLEAGNSPLHF. The CDR3 DNA follows: TGCGCCAGCAGCTTGCTGGAGGCTGGAAATTCACCCCTCCACTTT.

The chain has TRBV29-1 and TRBJ2-3; weak D call: TRBD1 (5 bases). V lost 7 bases, J lost 4 bases, and 9 bases lay in between. Germline CDR1 reads SQVTM; CDR2 reads ANQGSEA. The CDR3 extends over 11 amino acids. CDR3: CSARAPDTQYF. The CDR3 DNA sequence: TGCAGCGCCAGGGCCCCAGATACGCAGTATTTT.

This chain joins TRBV2 and TRBJ2-3, with 7 positions matching TRBD2. Per the germline V gene, CDR1 is SNHLY and CDR2 is FYNNEI. The V segment lost 4 bases and the J segment 1 base; nucleotides outside the gene matches: 8. The CDR3 totals 16 residues. CDR3 in amino acids: CASSGGAGWGTDTQYF. The CDR3 nucleotides are TGTGCCAGCAGTGGGGGAGCGGGATGGGGCACAGATACGCAGTATTTT.